These 20 T cell receptor beta chains share one sample of origin, sequenced in a study of blood T cells in healthy people across ages. Primers used in a second PCR of roughly 6 to 12 cycles were a sample-barcoded 5' primer and a J-beta primer mix. TCRdb recomputed calls from the 5' RACE reads with MiXCR, one row per CDR3 protein. The table has 1.6 million or so distinct CDR3 sequences, about 31% seen once. Sequencing used blood. The origin of the receptors is a woman aged 25 to 45 in good health.

With regard to this clonotype: Given a much more abundant clone one base away, this may be a read error. This chain joins TRBV29-1 and TRBJ2-3; weak D call: TRBD2 (6 bases). From germline, CDR1 is SQVTM and CDR2 ANQGSEA. The CDR3 has 15 residues. DNA of the CDR3: TGCAGCGTGGCGACGGGGGAATCTAGCACAGGTACGCAGTATTTT. Translated: CSVATGESSTGTQYF.

The rearrangement joins TRBV15 to TRBJ2-7, with D perhaps matching TRBD1 (5 bases). Per germline, CDR1 LNHNV and CDR2 YYDKDF (reference sequence). This CDR3 is built from 14 residues. Trimming pared 5 bases from V and 6 bases from J, leaving 17 bases between. The CDR3: CATSRKGPPGEQYF. The CDR3 region has the DNA TGTGCCACCAGCCGCAAGGGGCCCCCTGGCGAGCAGTACTTC.

V gene TRBV19 combines with J gene TRBJ1-1, with unresolved D. The CDR3 loop spans 11 amino acids. Germline CDR1 LNHDA, CDR2 SQIVND (reference sequence). Trimming took 3 bases from V and 7 from J, leaving 6 bases between them. The CDR3: CASSIGIEAFF. The CDR3 nucleotides read TGTGCCAGTAGTATCGGGATTGAAGCTTTCTTT.

Remarks on this clonotype: Germline and junction disagree at one end, which may indicate a read error. The chain employs TRBV29-1 and TRBJ2-7; 7 bases agree with TRBD1. Per germline, CDR1 SQVTM and CDR2 ANQGSEA. This CDR3 spans 11 amino acids. The CDR3 is CNVTGDYEQYF. CDR3 coding DNA: TGCAACGTTACAGGGGACTACGAGCAGTACTTC.

This clonotype has ten or more counts. The CDR3 sequence is CASSPPGLDYEQYF. In DNA form, the CDR3 reads TGCGCCAGCAGCCCGCCGGGACTAGACTACGAGCAGTACTTC. V usage is TRBV4-1 and J usage is TRBJ2-7, with 8 nucleotides matching TRBD2. The CDR3 is 14 amino acids. V trimming: 4 bases; J trimming: 3 bases; junction bases outside the gene matches: 5. CDR1 and CDR2 from the germline V gene are MGHRA and YSYEKL.

CDR3 residues: CASSFPGLAFPDTQYF. CDR3 nucleotide sequence: TGTGCCAGCAGCTTCCCGGGACTAGCGTTTCCAGATACGCAGTATTTT. The chain links TRBV7-9 to TRBJ2-3, with 10 bases aligning to TRBD2. Per germline, CDR1 SEHNR and CDR2 FQNEAQ (reference sequence). The CDR3 totals 16 residues. Trimming removed 3 bases from V and 4 bases from J; junction bases left unmatched: 7.

The genes are TRBV7-9 and TRBJ2-2; D could derive from TRBD1 or TRBD2 (5 bases each). Germline CDR1 and CDR2: SEHNR and FQNEAQ (reference sequence). V was cut by 5 bases and J by 4 bases, with 14 bases left in between. The CDR3 loop spans 15 amino acids. CDR3 loop: CASSPWWGFTGELFF. Here the CDR3 DNA reads TGTGCCAGCAGCCCATGGTGGGGGTTCACCGGGGAGCTGTTTTTT.

A few counts support this clonotype. The CDR3 sequence is CASSSQLAVGETQYF. For the CDR3, the DNA is TGTGCCAGCAGCTCTCAACTAGCGGTCGGGGAGACCCAGTACTTC. V is TRBV7-6 and J is TRBJ2-5, with 8 bases lining up with TRBD2. This CDR3 has 15 residues. The germline gives CDR1 SGHVS, CDR2 FNYEAQ. The junction had 9 bases not matched to a gene; V was cut back by 4 bases and J by 5 bases.

The rearrangement uses TRBV20-1 and TRBJ2-7; D perhaps matches TRBD2 (5 bases). The CDR3 has 14 amino acids. Between the trimmed V and J ends, which lost 6 bases and 4 bases, there was a span of 19 bases. The V gene's germline CDR1 is DFQATT and CDR2 SNEGSKA (reference sequence). This CDR3 is CSARKGGGPYEQYF. The DNA of the CDR3 is TGCAGTGCCAGGAAAGGAGGCGGACCTTACGAGCAGTACTTC.

This clonotype came up a few times. The V and J genes are TRBV28 and TRBJ1-2; D is perhaps TRBD1 (5 bases). This CDR3 has 14 residues. CDR1 is MDHEN, CDR2 SYDVKM, per germline. The CDR3: CAIEISGTAYGYTF. The CDR3 nucleotides are TGTGCGATCGAGATATCCGGGACGGCATATGGCTACACCTTC.

V and J are TRBV2 and TRBJ1-2; weak D call: TRBD1 (6 bases). The CDR3 contains 13 residues. The V end lost 5 bases, the J end lost 4 bases, and 11 bases lay between the germline ends. The germline V gene encodes CDR1 SNHLY and CDR2 FYNNEI. CDR3 sequence reads: CASSKQGGYGYTF. The CDR3 nucleotides read TGTGCCAGCAGTAAACAGGGAGGCTATGGCTACACCTTC.

Of note for this clonotype: This clone may be a read error of a much larger clone one base away. It is unclear where the CDR3 begins or ends on the DNA, so no DNA is shown, and the CDR3 is as TCRdb lists it. The chain is built from TRBV29-1 and TRBJ2-3. The germline V gene has CDR1 SQVTM and CDR2 ANQGSEA. The CDR3 has 12 amino acids, counting both end residues. This CDR3 reads CSVGQGSDTRYF.

Points on this clonotype: Given a much more abundant clone one base away, this may be a read error. The chain couples TRBV29-1 to TRBJ2-1; D not resolved. The CDR3 runs 14 residues. Germline loops: CDR1 SQVTM, CDR2 ANQGSEA. V was trimmed by 6 bases and J by 10 bases, leaving 22 bases between them. The CDR3 DNA reads as TGCAGCGTCCACCCGGGTTTTGGGTCCTACGAGCAGTTCTTC. Translating gives CSVHPGFGSYEQFF.

The chain uses TRBV7-2 and TRBJ2-1; TRBD2 agrees at 13 bases. V lost 4 bases and J lost 7; bases outside the gene matches: 7. The CDR3 is 16 residues long. Looked up from germline, CDR1 is SGHTA and CDR2 is FQGNSA. CDR3 region: CASSYWTSGSLNEQFF. The CDR3 coding sequence is TGTGCCAGCAGCTACTGGACTAGCGGGAGTTTGAATGAGCAGTTCTTC.

This clonotype appeared a few times. The V and J genes are TRBV28 and TRBJ2-7, with 13 bases identical to TRBD2. Germline trimming cut 6 bases from V and 1 base from J; bases unmatched to any gene: 3. Germline lookup yields CDR1 MDHEN and CDR2 SYDVKM. The length of the CDR3 is 15 residues. The CDR3 protein is CASRGLAGTSYEQYF. The CDR3 DNA sequence: TGTGCCAGCAGGGGACTAGCGGGAACTTCCTACGAGCAGTACTTC.

The table lists this clonotype with a few counts. The V call is TRBV7-9, the J call TRBJ2-7; the D gene could be TRBD1 or TRBD2 (6 bases each). Germline V gene sequence: CDR1 SEHNR, CDR2 FQNEAQ (reference sequence). Trimming cost V 5 bases and J 5 bases, with 22 bases left between them. There are 16 residues in the CDR3. The CDR3 protein is CASSPGGTSDRHEQYF. In DNA form, the CDR3 reads TGTGCCAGCAGCCCCGGAGGGACATCGGATCGGCACGAGCAGTACTTC.

This clonotype was observed a handful of times. The chain joins TRBV4-1 to TRBJ2-1, with 9 bases matching TRBD2. After removal of 0 bases from V and 4 bases from J, the junction contained 7 bases not matched to a gene. Germline CDR1 reads MGHRA; CDR2 reads YSYEKL. CDR3 size: 17 residues. CDR3 amino acids: CASSQEPTGLAYNEQFF. Written as DNA, the CDR3 is TGCGCCAGCAGCCAAGAGCCGACCGGACTAGCGTACAATGAGCAGTTCTTC.

The table lists this clonotype with a few counts. This rearrangement joins TRBV28 to TRBJ2-7; 9 bases map to TRBD2. Germline values: CDR1 MDHEN, CDR2 SYDVKM. The CDR3 is 14 amino acids. Trimming took 6 bases from V and 4 from J; bases not matched to a gene: 7. DNA for the CDR3: TGTGCCAGCAGCATAGCGGGAGACCCTTACGAGCAGTACTTC. It yields the protein CASSIAGDPYEQYF.

The chain couples TRBV28 to TRBJ1-5; possibly TRBD1 for D (5 bases). This CDR3 spans 17 amino acids. Germline-derived CDR1 and CDR2 are MDHEN and SYDVKM. The V end was cut by 3 bases, the J end by 0 bases, with 15 bases between. This CDR3 is CASSFQGTAYSNQPQHF. The CDR3 DNA is TGTGCCAGCAGTTTCCAGGGCACAGCGTATAGCAATCAGCCCCAGCATTTT.

Only a few counts were recorded for this clonotype. V usage is TRBV12-3 or TRBV12-4 and J usage is TRBJ2-7, with D possibly being TRBD1 (5 bases). The CDR3 has 14 amino acids. V dropped 6 bases and J dropped 6 bases, with 18 bases sitting between them. The CDR3 sequence: CASSPTGQAGEQYF. CDR3 bases: TGTGCCAGCAGCCCTACAGGACAAGCTGGCGAGCAGTACTTC.